The sequence of this T cell receptor beta chain was determined in a study of blood T cell repertoires in COVID-19. This clone has a handful of counts. CDR3 length: 13 residues. V lost 4 bases and J lost 5, with 12 bases in between. From germline, CDR1 is SGHRS and CDR2 YFSETQ. Source study methods: Scientists estimated how many nucleated cells there were by amplifying reference gene primers. Sequencing was performed with immunoSEQ multiplex PCR; in TCRdb, only in-frame clones are kept and a portion is missing. Clonal size and the V and J genes are those of that table, whereas D and trimming came from the DNA. The sample has 250,000 to 400,000 clones; 88% are singletons.

This sequence was found in a woman between 25 and 40 years old with COVID-19, enrolled during active disease. The chain uses TRBV5-1 and TRBJ1-2; D call uncertain. Sequenced: peripheral blood. The CDR3 reads CASSPGVGYGYTF. Written as DNA, the CDR3 is TGCGCCAGCAGCCCCGGGGTGGGGTATGGCTACACCTTC.